This is a list of T cell receptor beta chains from one sample in a study of blood T cell repertoires in COVID-19. Only in-frame clones appear in the TCRdb table, and some are missing; sequencing was by immunoSEQ multiplex PCR. The sample yields over 50,000 clones, over 75% seen once. Sequenced input: peripheral blood. The receptors stem from a man aged 50 or older with active COVID-19. Both conserved end residues are part of each CDR3. The D gene is left open where the match is weak. The size field is filled for only some rows; it gives once, few, many or a size class.

cdr3_aa: CASSDQGKRTGELFF
cdr3_nt: TGTGCCAGTAGTGATCAGGGTAAACGCACCGGGGAGCTGTTTTTT
d_call: .
clone_size: once
v_call: TRBV19
j_call: TRBJ2-2

cdr3_aa: CATSLVGGLAGHLSTDTQYF
cdr3_nt: TGTGCCACCAGCCTAGTGGGGGGGCTAGCGGGACACCTGTCAACAGATACGCAGTATTTT
d_call: TRBD2
clone_size: .
v_call: TRBV24-1
j_call: TRBJ2-3

cdr3_aa: CASSIVLSSYEQYF
cdr3_nt: TGTGCCAGTAGTATAGTGCTGAGCTCCTACGAGCAGTACTTC
d_call: .
clone_size: .
v_call: TRBV19
j_call: TRBJ2-7

cdr3_aa: CASSFQGFDEQYF
cdr3_nt: TGTGCCAGCAGCTTCCAGGGATTTGACGAGCAGTACTTC
d_call: .
clone_size: .
v_call: TRBV3-1/TRBV3-2
j_call: TRBJ2-7

cdr3_aa: CASSSRTSGSFNEQFF
cdr3_nt: TGTGCCAGCAGCTCCAGGACTAGCGGGAGTTTTAATGAGCAGTTCTTC
d_call: TRBD2
clone_size: .
v_call: TRBV11-1
j_call: TRBJ2-1

cdr3_aa: CASSLSSGLAGANEQFF
cdr3_nt: TGTGCCAGCAGCTTATCCAGCGGACTAGCGGGAGCCAATGAGCAGTTCTTC
d_call: TRBD2
clone_size: .
v_call: TRBV7-2
j_call: TRBJ2-1

cdr3_aa: CASGLGTAYGYTF
cdr3_nt: TGTGCTAGTGGTCTGGGGACAGCATATGGCTACACCTTC
d_call: TRBD1
clone_size: .
v_call: TRBV12-5
j_call: TRBJ1-2

cdr3_aa: CASSFLWNTEAFF
cdr3_nt: TGTGCCAGCAGCTTCCTGTGGAACACTGAAGCTTTCTTT
d_call: .
clone_size: .
v_call: TRBV7-2
j_call: TRBJ1-1

cdr3_aa: CAWMTGGTEAFF
cdr3_nt: TGTGCCTGGATGACAGGGGGCACTGAAGCTTTCTTT
d_call: TRBD1
clone_size: .
v_call: TRBV30
j_call: TRBJ1-1

cdr3_aa: CASSPGTIFSEKLFF
cdr3_nt: TGTGCCAGCAGTCCGGGGACAATTTTTAGTGAAAAACTGTTTTTT
d_call: .
clone_size: once
v_call: TRBV28
j_call: TRBJ1-4

cdr3_aa: CASSVGWDRGTQYF
cdr3_nt: TGTGCCAGCAGCGTAGGCTGGGACCGGGGGACGCAGTATTTT
d_call: .
clone_size: .
v_call: TRBV9
j_call: TRBJ2-3

cdr3_aa: CASLGQFNQPQHF
cdr3_nt: TGTGCCAGCCTGGGACAGTTCAATCAGCCCCAGCATTTT
d_call: TRBD1
clone_size: .
v_call: TRBV19
j_call: TRBJ1-5

cdr3_aa: CASSPLGQGIRNEQFF
cdr3_nt: TGTGCCAGCAGCCCCCTAGGACAGGGGATCCGCAATGAGCAGTTCTTC
d_call: TRBD1
clone_size: once
v_call: TRBV3-1/TRBV3-2
j_call: TRBJ2-1

cdr3_aa: CATKKRLALNTGELFF
cdr3_nt: TGTGCCACCAAAAAGAGGCTAGCGCTAAACACCGGGGAGCTGTTTTTT
d_call: .
clone_size: once
v_call: TRBV19
j_call: TRBJ2-2

cdr3_aa: CASSYSTVSYTF
cdr3_nt: TGTGCCAGCAGTTACTCGACAGTAAGCTACACCTTC
d_call: .
clone_size: few
v_call: TRBV6-2/TRBV6-3
j_call: TRBJ1-2

cdr3_aa: CASSLVQQGDTEAFF
cdr3_nt: TGCGCCAGCAGCTTGGTTCAACAGGGGGACACTGAAGCCTTCTTT
d_call: TRBD1
clone_size: .
v_call: TRBV5-1
j_call: TRBJ1-1

cdr3_aa: CSGGYEGYGYTF
cdr3_nt: TGCAGCGGGGGCTATGAGGGCTATGGCTACACCTTC
d_call: .
clone_size: .
v_call: TRBV29-1
j_call: TRBJ1-2

cdr3_aa: CASSSPGTGLYEQYF
cdr3_nt: TGTGCCAGCAGTAGCCCCGGGACAGGCCTCTACGAGCAGTACTTC
d_call: TRBD1
clone_size: .
v_call: TRBV28
j_call: TRBJ2-7

cdr3_aa: CASSSGTNTEAFF
cdr3_nt: TGTGCCAGCAGCAGCGGGACGAACACTGAAGCTTTCTTT
d_call: .
clone_size: .
v_call: TRBV7-3
j_call: TRBJ1-1

cdr3_aa: CATSDPGTSIHEQFF
cdr3_nt: TGTGCCACCAGTGATCCCGGGACTAGTATACATGAGCAGTTCTTC
d_call: TRBD2
clone_size: .
v_call: TRBV24-1
j_call: TRBJ2-1

cdr3_aa: CSVLGGLNEKLFF
cdr3_nt: TGCAGCGTGTTGGGAGGATTAAACGAAAAACTGTTTTTT
d_call: .
clone_size: .
v_call: TRBV29-1
j_call: TRBJ1-4

cdr3_aa: CAWTTGVPFYF
cdr3_nt: TGTGCCTGGACCACCGGGGTCCCCTTCTATTTT
d_call: .
clone_size: .
v_call: TRBV30
j_call: TRBJ1-3

cdr3_aa: CASSLTGQAWAPLHF
cdr3_nt: TGTGCCAGCAGTCTAACGGGACAGGCCTGGGCACCCCTCCACTTT
d_call: TRBD1
clone_size: .
v_call: TRBV6-5
j_call: TRBJ1-6

cdr3_aa: CASSQDRPQGAFF
cdr3_nt: TGCGCCAGCAGCCAAGATCGGCCTCAGGGAGCTTTCTTT
d_call: .
clone_size: .
v_call: TRBV4-3
j_call: TRBJ1-1

cdr3_aa: CASSSSGGRTDTQYF
cdr3_nt: TGTGCCAGCTCATCTAGCGGGGGTCGCACAGATACGCAGTATTTT
d_call: TRBD2
clone_size: .
v_call: TRBV18
j_call: TRBJ2-3

cdr3_aa: CASSDDLTNHRSNYGYTF
cdr3_nt: TGTGCCAGCAGTGATGATCTTACCAACCACAGATCTAACTATGGCTACACCTTC
d_call: .
clone_size: .
v_call: TRBV2
j_call: TRBJ1-2

cdr3_aa: CATNRGRAYNEQFF
cdr3_nt: TGTGCCACAAACCGCGGGAGGGCTTACAATGAGCAGTTCTTC
d_call: TRBD2
clone_size: once
v_call: TRBV28
j_call: TRBJ2-1

cdr3_aa: CASSPEQGLGKLFF
cdr3_nt: TGTGCCAGCTCACCCGAACAGGGGCTCGGAAAACTGTTTTTT
d_call: TRBD1
clone_size: .
v_call: TRBV18
j_call: TRBJ1-4

cdr3_aa: CASSGQGPSYEQYF
cdr3_nt: TGTGCCAGCAGTGGGCAGGGCCCCTCCTACGAGCAGTACTTC
d_call: .
clone_size: few
v_call: TRBV2
j_call: TRBJ2-7

cdr3_aa: CASGSSGSTDTQYF
cdr3_nt: TGCGCCAGCGGTTCTAGCGGAAGCACAGATACGCAGTATTTT
d_call: TRBD2
clone_size: .
v_call: TRBV4-1
j_call: TRBJ2-3

cdr3_aa: CASSHSTSTDTQYF
cdr3_nt: TGTGCCAGCAGCCATTCGACAAGCACAGATACGCAGTATTTT
d_call: .
clone_size: .
v_call: TRBV6-5
j_call: TRBJ2-3

cdr3_aa: CAWSDAAQANYGYTF
cdr3_nt: TGTGCCTGGAGTGACGCCGCACAGGCCAACTATGGCTACACCTTC
d_call: .
clone_size: .
v_call: TRBV30
j_call: TRBJ1-2

cdr3_aa: CASSFKGADTEAFF
cdr3_nt: TGTGCCAGCAGTTTTAAGGGGGCAGACACTGAAGCTTTCTTT
d_call: TRBD1
clone_size: .
v_call: TRBV28
j_call: TRBJ1-1

cdr3_aa: CASGGGIGETQYF
cdr3_nt: TGTGCCAGCGGGGGGGGTATCGGAGAGACCCAGTACTTC
d_call: TRBD2
clone_size: .
v_call: TRBV3-1/TRBV3-2
j_call: TRBJ2-5

cdr3_aa: CASSHGQGYQETQYF
cdr3_nt: TGCGCCAGCAGCCATGGACAGGGGTACCAAGAGACCCAGTACTTC
d_call: TRBD1
clone_size: .
v_call: TRBV4-3
j_call: TRBJ2-5

cdr3_aa: CAISESRGGSYEQYF
cdr3_nt: TGTGCCATCAGTGAGTCTCGCGGGGGCTCCTACGAGCAGTACTTC
d_call: TRBD2
clone_size: .
v_call: TRBV10-3
j_call: TRBJ2-7

cdr3_aa: CATSRTPSQPQHF
cdr3_nt: TGTGCCACCAGCAGAACTCCAAGTCAGCCCCAGCATTTT
d_call: .
clone_size: .
v_call: TRBV15
j_call: TRBJ1-5

cdr3_aa: CASSLDQATDQHF
cdr3_nt: TGTGCCAGCAGCTTAGATCAGGCGACCGACCAGCATTTT
d_call: .
clone_size: .
v_call: TRBV7-8
j_call: TRBJ1-5

cdr3_aa: CASSPQGSGNTIYF
cdr3_nt: TGTGCCAGCAGCCCACAGGGGTCTGGAAACACCATATATTTT
d_call: TRBD1
clone_size: .
v_call: TRBV7-2
j_call: TRBJ1-3

cdr3_aa: CASSLGTSGPGELFF
cdr3_nt: TGCGCCAGCAGCTTGGGGACTAGCGGTCCCGGGGAGCTGTTTTTT
d_call: TRBD2
clone_size: .
v_call: TRBV5-1
j_call: TRBJ2-2

cdr3_aa: CATSASGTGYETQYF
cdr3_nt: TGTGCCACCAGTGCCTCCGGGACAGGGTACGAGACCCAGTACTTC
d_call: TRBD1
clone_size: .
v_call: TRBV24-1
j_call: TRBJ2-5

cdr3_aa: CASSSAGANTEAFF
cdr3_nt: TGTGCCAGCAGTTCGGCAGGGGCGAACACTGAAGCTTTCTTT
d_call: .
clone_size: .
v_call: TRBV28
j_call: TRBJ1-1

cdr3_aa: CASSGRGIETQYF
cdr3_nt: TGCGCCAGCAGTGGGAGGGGTATAGAGACCCAGTACTTC
d_call: TRBD2
clone_size: .
v_call: TRBV5-1
j_call: TRBJ2-5

cdr3_aa: CASNPGLRYETQYF
cdr3_nt: TGTGCCAGCAACCCGGGACTAAGGTACGAGACCCAGTACTTC
d_call: TRBD2
clone_size: .
v_call: TRBV28
j_call: TRBJ2-5

cdr3_aa: CASSMGLAGVREQYF
cdr3_nt: TGTGCCAGCAGTATGGGACTAGCGGGAGTCAGAGAGCAGTACTTC
d_call: TRBD2
clone_size: .
v_call: TRBV28
j_call: TRBJ2-7

cdr3_aa: CASSRKRGAREISTSEAFF
cdr3_nt: TGTGCCAGTTCCCGCAAGCGGGGGGCGCGGGAAATTTCCACAAGTGAAGCTTTCTTT
d_call: .
clone_size: once
v_call: TRBV19
j_call: TRBJ1-1

cdr3_aa: CASSAIPNVGTEAFF
cdr3_nt: TGTGCCAGCAGTGCCATCCCCAACGTCGGGACTGAAGCTTTCTTT
d_call: .
clone_size: .
v_call: TRBV6-2/TRBV6-3
j_call: TRBJ1-1

cdr3_aa: CASSYGTGVGYTF
cdr3_nt: TGTGCCAGCAGTTACGGGACAGGGGTTGGCTACACCTTC
d_call: TRBD1
clone_size: .
v_call: TRBV6-5
j_call: TRBJ1-2

cdr3_aa: CASSLDRGSEAFF
cdr3_nt: TGTGCTAGCAGCTTAGACAGGGGCTCTGAAGCTTTCTTT
d_call: TRBD1
clone_size: once
v_call: TRBV7-7
j_call: TRBJ1-1

cdr3_aa: CASSRGGLAEQYF
cdr3_nt: TGTGCCAGCAGCCGCGGAGGTCTAGCGGAGCAGTACTTC
d_call: .
clone_size: few
v_call: TRBV5-8
j_call: TRBJ2-7

cdr3_aa: CASSMLDRTYEQYF
cdr3_nt: TGTGCCAGTAGTATGCTGGACAGGACCTACGAGCAGTACTTC
d_call: TRBD1
clone_size: .
v_call: TRBV19
j_call: TRBJ2-7

cdr3_aa: CAIKQGAGGTDTQYF
cdr3_nt: TGCGCCATCAAGCAAGGGGCGGGGGGCACAGATACGCAGTATTTT
d_call: TRBD2
clone_size: .
v_call: TRBV10-1
j_call: TRBJ2-3

cdr3_aa: CASSLDVAAQETQYF
cdr3_nt: TGCGCCAGCAGCTTGGATGTAGCGGCCCAAGAGACCCAGTACTTC
d_call: .
clone_size: .
v_call: TRBV5-1
j_call: TRBJ2-5

cdr3_aa: CASSPGTSVGELFF
cdr3_nt: TGTGCCAGCAGCCCCGGGACTAGCGTCGGGGAGCTGTTTTTT
d_call: TRBD2
clone_size: once
v_call: TRBV6-5
j_call: TRBJ2-2

cdr3_aa: CASSFTSGGINNEQFF
cdr3_nt: TGCGCCAGCAGCTTTACTAGCGGGGGGATCAACAATGAGCAGTTCTTC
d_call: TRBD2
clone_size: .
v_call: TRBV5-1
j_call: TRBJ2-1